This record looks at one TCR beta chain sequence and its context. The target antigen is unknown. The sample originates from a study of T cells in localized non-small cell lung cancer. Overall study results and limits: Adjacent lung exhibited a median of 57 among the 100 most abundant tumor clones. Heterogeneity remains possible, as sequencing covered one tumor region only. In the blood, greater T cell density corresponded to longer overall survival. Tumor trailed uninvolved adjacent lung in T cell clonality, which peaked there.

Data came from immunoSEQ multiplex PCR; TCRdb stores just in-frame clones and leaves some out. The repertoire consists of 9,500 to 15,000 clones, with about 83% occurring once and the leading ten covering approximately 20%. The sequences come from peripheral blood, collected before any cancer treatment. The TCR comes from a male donor at least 60 years old with stage I lung adenocarcinoma.

CDR3: CASSPGTSGTTYNEQFF. The CDR3 nucleotides are TGTGCCAGCAGTCCCGGGACTAGCGGGACCACCTACAATGAGCAGTTCTTC. This chain joins TRBV27 and TRBJ2-1; 13 bases are a match to TRBD2. The V gene's germline CDR1 is MNHEY and CDR2 SMNVEV (reference sequence). The CDR3 loop spans 17 amino acids. After removal of 5 bases from V and 2 bases from J, the junction contained 6 bases not matched to a gene.